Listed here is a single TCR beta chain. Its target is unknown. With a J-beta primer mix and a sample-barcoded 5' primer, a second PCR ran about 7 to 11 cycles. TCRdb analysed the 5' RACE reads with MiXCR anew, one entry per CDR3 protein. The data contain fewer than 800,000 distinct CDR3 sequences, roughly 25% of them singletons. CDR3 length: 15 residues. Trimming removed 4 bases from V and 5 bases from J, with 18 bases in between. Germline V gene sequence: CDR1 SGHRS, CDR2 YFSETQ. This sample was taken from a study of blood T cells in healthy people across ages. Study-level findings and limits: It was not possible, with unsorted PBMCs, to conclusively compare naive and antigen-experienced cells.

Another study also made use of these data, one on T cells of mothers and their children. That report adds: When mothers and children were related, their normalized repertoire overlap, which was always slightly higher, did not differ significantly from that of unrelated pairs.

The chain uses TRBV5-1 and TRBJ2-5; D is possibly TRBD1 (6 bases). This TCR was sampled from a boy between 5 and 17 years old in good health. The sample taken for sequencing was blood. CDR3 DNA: TGCGCCAGCAGCCCCGACAGGAACCTTCCGGAGACCCAGTACTTC. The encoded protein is CASSPDRNLPETQYF.